Below are 4 T cell receptor beta chains sequenced from a single sample in a study of blood T cell repertoires in COVID-19. Method: immunoSEQ multiplex PCR; TCRdb's copy keeps in-frame clones and lacks some. The sample carries some 160,000 clones, 75% to 85% recorded once. The sequenced material came from peripheral blood. These TCRs come from a man aged 55 to 69 with acute or convalescent COVID-19.

This sequence joins TRBV28 and TRBJ2-7, with D possibly matching TRBD1 (6 bases). With 3 bases removed from V and 5 bases from J, the gap between germline ends came to 14 bases. CDR1 is MDHEN and CDR2 is SYDVKM in the germline V gene. The CDR3 runs 14 residues. CDR3 protein: CASSFRQGLDEQYF. CDR3 sequence (DNA): TGTGCCAGCAGTTTTCGGCAGGGGCTCGACGAGCAGTACTTC.

This sequence joins TRBV18 and TRBJ2-2; 10 bases map to TRBD1. J gave up 5 bases and V 3 bases, and 6 bases lay outside the gene matches. CDR1 KGHSH and CDR2 LQKENI come from the germline V gene. This CDR3 spans 16 amino acids. The CDR3 is CASSPPGQGLTGELFF. In DNA, the CDR3 is TGTGCCAGCTCACCCCCGGGACAGGGGCTTACCGGGGAGCTGTTTTTT.

This sequence joins TRBV5-1 and TRBJ2-3; the D gene is possibly TRBD2 (6 bases). V shed 0 bases and J shed 2 bases, with 7 bases lying between them. The V gene's germline CDR1 is SGHRS and CDR2 YFSETQ. The CDR3 loop spans 14 amino acids. Here the CDR3 DNA reads TGCGCCAGCAGCTTGGGCGGGACCACAGATACGCAGTATTTT. It encodes CASSLGGTTDTQYF.

The V call is TRBV19, the J call TRBJ1-1; TRBD1 matches at 7 bases. CDR3 size: 14 residues. Looked up from germline, CDR1 is LNHDA and CDR2 is SQIVND (reference sequence). Trimming removed 6 bases from V and 2 bases from J; junction bases left unmatched: 6. CDR3: CASRRGLRNTEAFF. DNA for the CDR3: TGTGCCAGTAGAAGGGGGCTCAGAAACACTGAAGCTTTCTTT.